The rows below give T cell receptor beta chains drawn from one sample of a study of control samples from healthy donors and cancer patients. Generated by immunoSEQ multiplex PCR, the TCRdb table keeps only in-frame clones and is missing some. The profile covers 70,000 to 85,000 clones, with around 80% appearing a single time and 11% taken by the ten largest. The sequencing sample was made of PBMCs. These receptors all stem from a man between 60 and 75 years old with head and neck cancer. CDR3s include the opening cysteine and the closing phenylalanine or tryptophan. A D gene is named only where the DNA matches it firmly. Expanded clones are given a class, and other clones once, few, many or no size at all.

j_gene	d_gene	abundance	v_gene	CDR3aa	CDR3nt
TRBJ2-7	-	-	TRBV5-1	CASREGRYYEQYF	TGCGCCAGCAGGGAGGGGCGTTACTACGAGCAGTACTTC
TRBJ2-7	TRBD2	-	TRBV11-1	CASSSRTRRQYF	TGTGCCAGCAGCTCCAGGACTAGGCGGCAGTACTTC
TRBJ1-1	TRBD1	-	TRBV16	CASSQSGDRLNTEAFF	TGTGCCAGCAGCCAATCTGGGGACAGACTGAACACTGAAGCTTTCTTT
TRBJ2-1	TRBD2	-	TRBV5-1	CASSRSGDSSYNEQFF	TGCGCCAGCAGCCGTAGCGGGGATAGCTCCTACAATGAGCAGTTCTTC
TRBJ2-5	-	-	TRBV28	CATGGRETQYF	TGTGCCACTGGGGGGCGGGAGACCCAGTACTTC
TRBJ2-1	TRBD1	few	TRBV28	CASTSSRGWRNEQFF	TGTGCCAGCACAAGTAGCAGGGGGTGGAGGAATGAGCAGTTCTTC
TRBJ1-1	-	-	TRBV12-3/TRBV12-4	CASSFGPNEAFF	TGTGCCAGCAGTTTCGGTCCAAATGAAGCTTTCTTT
TRBJ2-1	-	-	TRBV28	CASSSPGRNEQFF	TGTGCCAGCAGCTCGCCGGGGCGCAATGAGCAGTTCTTC
TRBJ1-3	-	few	TRBV6-1	CASSESGQLSGNTIYF	TGTGCCAGCAGTGAAAGCGGGCAGCTCTCTGGAAACACCATATATTTT
TRBJ1-5	-	many	TRBV27	CASSTNPGTSRAQHF	TGTGCCAGCAGTACAAACCCCGGGACCTCTAGGGCCCAGCATTTT
TRBJ1-1	-	-	TRBV24-1	CATFGTEAFF	TGTGCCACCTTTGGGACTGAAGCTTTCTTT
TRBJ2-5	TRBD2	-	TRBV27	CASSLSGGRIQYF	TGTGCCAGCAGTTTATCGGGAGGGAGGATCCAGTACTTC
TRBJ2-1	TRBD2	-	TRBV7-2	CASSLRYREGDEQFF	TGTGCCAGCAGCCTGCGGTATCGGGAGGGCGATGAGCAGTTCTTC
TRBJ1-1	TRBD1	few	TRBV4-2	CASSRGDSQAAAFF	TGTGCCAGCAGCCGGGGGGACAGCCAAGCGGCCGCTTTCTTT
TRBJ1-2	-	-	TRBV5-6	CASSLAQGLVSGYTF	TGTGCCAGCAGCTTGGCCCAGGGCCTTGTTAGTGGCTACACCTTC
TRBJ1-2	TRBD1	-	TRBV27	CASSFSGGYGYTF	TGTGCCAGCAGTTTTTCAGGGGGGTATGGCTACACCTTC
TRBJ1-2	-	-	TRBV4-1	CASSPGQPNNYGYTF	TGCGCCAGCAGCCCCGGACAGCCAAACAACTATGGCTACACCTTC
TRBJ2-3	-	-	TRBV2	CASSYTDTQYF	TGTGCCAGCAGTTACACAGATACGCAGTATTTT